This T cell receptor beta chain is from a study of shared clonotypes between healthy human individuals. Germline V gene sequence: CDR1 KGHSH, CDR2 LQKENI. Trimming pared 5 bases from V and 4 bases from J, leaving 17 bases between. CDR3 length equals 15 residues. Regarding the study as a whole: Rarefaction gave evidence that sorted-subset sequencing remained incomplete despite large depth.

About 30,000 T cell genomes, or approximately 200 ng DNA, went into the sorted-subset replicate PCRs. Produced via immunoSEQ multiplex PCR; TCRdb's table is partial and in-frame only. The table lists 980,000 or so clones, approximately 76% of them singletons. This clone showed up just a few times. Antigen specificity is unknown. This clonotype originated in a man between 18 and 35 years old in good health. The chain carries TRBV18 and TRBJ1-1, with D unresolved. Sequenced material: memory CD4+ T cells sorted from blood. This sample's subset: CD45RA-negative fraction. CDR3 protein: CASSFSRIEGTEAFF. CDR3 DNA: TGTGCCAGCTCATTTTCCAGGATCGAGGGCACTGAAGCTTTCTTT.